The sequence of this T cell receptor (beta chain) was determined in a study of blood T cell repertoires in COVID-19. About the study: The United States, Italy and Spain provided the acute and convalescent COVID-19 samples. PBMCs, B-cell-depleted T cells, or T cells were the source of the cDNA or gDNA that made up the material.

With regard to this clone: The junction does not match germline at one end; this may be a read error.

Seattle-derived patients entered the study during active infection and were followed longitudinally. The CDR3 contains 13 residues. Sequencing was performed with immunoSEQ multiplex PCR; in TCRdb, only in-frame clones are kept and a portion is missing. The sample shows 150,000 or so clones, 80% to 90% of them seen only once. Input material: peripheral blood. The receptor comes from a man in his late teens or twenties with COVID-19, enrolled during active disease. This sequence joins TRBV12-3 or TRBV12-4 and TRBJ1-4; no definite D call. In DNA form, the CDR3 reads TGTGCCAGCAGTGGTGCCCTTAATGAAAAACTGCTTTTT. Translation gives CASSGALNEKLLF.